Below, 32 T cell receptor beta chains from the same sample are listed, as sequenced in a study of CD8+ T cells in alopecia areata. Treatment: oral pan-JAK inhibitor, 5-10 mg twice daily. Extraction and reverse transcription of RNA yielded cDNA as the sequencing template. TCRdb's table, derived via immunoSEQ multiplex PCR, lists solely in-frame clones and lacks some. This sample has some 200,000 clones, with less than 50% found just once. This material consisted of CD4+ T cells sorted from blood, taken around week 37, from a patient treated with tofacitinib. The receptors were sampled from a human donor with alopecia areata.

A few counts support this clone. The rearrangement uses TRBV6-5 and TRBJ2-3; D is possibly TRBD1 or TRBD2 (6 bases each). Germline V gives CDR1 MNHEY, CDR2 SVGAGI. V lost 5 bases and J lost 4, with 13 bases in between. This CDR3 contains 14 residues. CDR3 sequence (DNA): TGTGCCAGCAGTGTGGGGGGCGGGCCAGATACGCAGTATTTT. It specifies CASSVGGGPDTQYF.

This clone showed up just a few times. This CDR3 is CASSPVTLSGTSYEQYF. The CDR3 DNA sequence: TGTGCCAGCTCACCAGTAACCCTGTCGGGTACTTCCTACGAGCAGTACTTC. V usage is TRBV18 and J usage is TRBJ2-7; D gene ambiguous. CDR3 length: 17 amino acids. V lost 2 bases and J lost 1, with 18 bases in between. Germline CDR1 and CDR2: KGHSH and LQKENI. The variable domain in full, completed from reference TRBV18 and TRBJ2-7, reads NAGVMQNPRHLVRRRGQEARLRCSPMKGHSHVYWYRQLPEEGLKFMVYLQKENIIDESGMPKERFSAEFPKEGPSILRIQQVVRGDSAAYFCASSPVTLSGTSYEQYFGPGTRLTVT.

V usage is TRBV5-1 and J usage is TRBJ2-1; TRBD2 aligns across 9 bases. The germline CDR1 and CDR2 sequences are SGHRS and YFSETQ. This CDR3 is built from 17 residues. V was clipped by 3 bases and J by 2 bases; unmatched bases: 9. The CDR3 DNA reads as TGCGCCAGCAGCTCCTCCGGGACTAGCAGTCCCTACAATGAGCAGTTCTTC. The encoded protein is CASSSSGTSSPYNEQFF.

The rearrangement links TRBV2 to TRBJ1-4, with 7 bases matching TRBD1. This CDR3 region has 15 residues. Germline assignment: CDR1 SNHLY and CDR2 FYNNEI. J gave up 5 bases and V 0 bases, and 3 bases lay outside the gene matches. This CDR3 is CASSEADRENEKLFF. The CDR3, as DNA: TGTGCCAGCAGTGAAGCTGACAGGGAGAATGAAAAACTGTTTTTT.

This clone showed up just once. The chain links TRBV7-9 to TRBJ1-5, with D perhaps TRBD1 (5 bases). The V and J ends lost 5 bases and 1 base respectively, with 15 bases between them. Germline CDR1 and CDR2: SEHNR and FQNEAQ (reference sequence). The CDR3 extends over 16 amino acids. The chain's CDR3 is CASSVGTSTSNQPQHF. CDR3 coding DNA: TGTGCCAGCAGCGTCGGGACTTCGACCAGCAATCAGCCCCAGCATTTT.

The chain links TRBV19 to TRBJ1-2, with 8 positions matching TRBD1. Per the germline V gene, CDR1 is LNHDA and CDR2 is SQIVND (reference sequence). With V trimmed by 5 bases and J by 3 bases, 8 bases remained unmatched. The CDR3 loop spans 15 amino acids. The DNA for the CDR3 is TGTGCCAGTAGTCGCAGGGGGCCCGGATACTATGGCTACACCTTC. Amino acids: CASSRRGPGYYGYTF.

The chain uses TRBV15 and TRBJ2-7, with D maybe TRBD2 (6 bases). V lost 1 base and J lost 6, with 7 bases in between. The CDR3 covers 12 residues. Germline assignment: CDR1 LNHNV and CDR2 YYDKDF (reference sequence). CDR3 sequence (DNA): TGTGCCACCAGCAGAGCGGAGGGCGAGCAGTACTTC. Protein product: CATSRAEGEQYF.

This clone was detected only once. The genes are TRBV13 and TRBJ2-5; the match to TRBD1 covers 9 bases. With V trimmed by 4 bases and J by 5 bases, 2 bases remained unmatched. Germline values: CDR1 PRHDT, CDR2 FYEKMQ (reference sequence). This CDR3 has 13 amino acids. CDR3 DNA: TGTGCCAGCAGCTGGGGACAGGGCGAGACCCAGTACTTC. Protein product: CASSWGQGETQYF.

The V call is TRBV30, the J call TRBJ2-2; D is undetermined. The V end was cut by 1 base, the J end by 1 base, with 7 bases between. CDR1 GTSNPN and CDR2 SVGIG come from the germline V gene (reference sequence). This CDR3 is 14 amino acids long. In DNA form, the CDR3 reads TGTGCCTGGAGTGCTCTACGGAACACCGGGGAGCTGTTTTTT. Its protein product is CAWSALRNTGELFF.

In this sample, this clone turned up a few times. Here the CDR3 reads CASSHDRANIQYF. The CDR3 DNA reads TGTGCCAGCAGTCACGACAGGGCTAACATTCAGTACTTC. V gene TRBV7-2 combines with J gene TRBJ2-4; 7 nucleotides line up with TRBD1. V trimming: 6 bases; J trimming: 7 bases; junction bases outside the gene matches: 6. The CDR3 loop spans 13 amino acids. Germline V CDR1 and CDR2: SGHTA, FQGNSA.

Only a few counts were recorded for this clone. The chain combines TRBV29-1 with TRBJ1-2; D might be TRBD1 (6 bases). CDR1 SQVTM and CDR2 ANQGSEA come from the germline V gene. The CDR3 has 13 amino acids. V was shortened by 1 base and J by 6 bases, with 12 bases between the two germline ends. The CDR3 DNA follows: TGCAGCGTTGAAGGACAGCCAGGGGATGGCTACACCTTC. Translation gives CSVEGQPGDGYTF.

V usage is TRBV4-3 and J usage is TRBJ2-2; D not certain. This CDR3 contains 14 residues. V was clipped by 1 base and J by 4 bases, with 7 bases between them. Germline V gives CDR1 LGHNA, CDR2 YSLEER. In DNA form, the CDR3 reads TGCGCCAGCAGCCAAGTCTCGTTCACCGGGGAGCTGTTTTTT. Residues: CASSQVSFTGELFF.

The chain is built from TRBV30 and TRBJ2-1, with D perhaps matching TRBD2 (5 bases). CDR3 length: 12 residues. Per germline, CDR1 GTSNPN and CDR2 SVGIG (reference sequence). Trimming removed 0 bases at V and 7 bases at J, with 7 bases between. The CDR3 loop is CAWSVLGNEQFF. The CDR3 nucleotides are TGTGCCTGGAGTGTACTAGGGAATGAGCAGTTCTTC. Drawing the rest from reference TRBV30 and TRBJ2-1, the complete variable domain is SQTIHQWPATLVQPVGSPLSLECTVEGTSNPNLYWYRQAAGRGLQLLFYSVGIGQISSEVPQNLSASRPQDRQFILSSKKLLLSDSGFYLCAWSVLGNEQFFGPGTRLTVL.

The CDR3 is CASSLLIGLLEQYF. The CDR3 nucleotides are TGTGCCAGCAGCTTATTAATCGGGCTGTTGGAGCAGTACTTC. This chain connects TRBV7-2 to TRBJ2-7; D not certain. Per the germline V gene, CDR1 is SGHTA and CDR2 is FQGNSA. Trimming pared 2 bases from V and 7 bases from J, leaving 15 bases between. The CDR3 covers 14 residues.

This clone was counted between two and nine times. The V and J genes are TRBV30 and TRBJ2-3; 11 positions agree with TRBD2. Germline loops: CDR1 GTSNPN, CDR2 SVGIG (reference sequence). V was pared by 2 bases and J by 1 base, with 11 bases of the junction left unmatched. The CDR3 loop spans 18 amino acids. The CDR3 is CAWSPTSGKRVGTDTQYF. The CDR3 DNA reads TGTGCCTGGAGTCCGACTAGCGGGAAGAGAGTCGGCACAGATACGCAGTATTTT.

In this sample, this clone turned up a few times. The chain has TRBV7-2 and TRBJ2-1; 9 nucleotides match TRBD2. The CDR3 extends over 13 amino acids. V lost 6 bases to trimming and J lost 8 bases; unmatched junction nucleotides: 5. Germline V lookup: CDR1 SGHTA, CDR2 FQGNSA. In DNA, the CDR3 is TGTGCCAGCAGAACTACTAGCGGGCATGAGCAGTTCTTC. Its translation is CASRTTSGHEQFF.

The chain links TRBV9 to TRBJ1-3; TRBD1 might be the D (5 bases). The germline V and J ends were trimmed by 0 bases and 7 bases, with 11 bases remaining between them. Germline-derived CDR1 and CDR2 are SGDLS and YYNGEE. This CDR3 region has 14 residues. The DNA of the CDR3 is TGTGCCAGCAGCGTAGGCTCAGGGCCCAACACCATATATTTT. The encoded protein is CASSVGSGPNTIYF.

This rearrangement joins TRBV30 to TRBJ2-1; 11 nucleotides align to TRBD2. The J segment lost 4 bases and the V segment lost 0 bases, leaving 2 bases of the junction unmatched. The length of the CDR3 is 15 residues. In germline, CDR1 is GTSNPN, CDR2 SVGIG (reference sequence). CDR3 loop: CAWSVGTSGYNEQFF. In DNA, the CDR3 is TGTGCCTGGAGTGTTGGGACTAGCGGATACAATGAGCAGTTCTTC. Complete variable domain (other parts from reference TRBV30 and TRBJ2-1): SQTIHQWPATLVQPVGSPLSLECTVEGTSNPNLYWYRQAAGRGLQLLFYSVGIGQISSEVPQNLSASRPQDRQFILSSKKLLLSDSGFYLCAWSVGTSGYNEQFFGPGTRLTVL.

The CDR3 is CASSFSGPTETQYF. The CDR3 DNA is TGTGCCAGCAGCTTTTCGGGACCGACAGAGACCCAGTACTTC. The chain couples TRBV7-9 to TRBJ2-5, with D perhaps being TRBD1 or TRBD2 (5 bases each). The CDR3 length is 14 residues. Germline V gene data show CDR1 as SEHNR and CDR2 as FQNEAQ (reference sequence). V lost 3 bases and J lost 4, with 12 bases in between.

Regarding this clone: Other DNA variants within this sample encode the same CDR3. The chain combines TRBV29-1 with TRBJ2-7; 8 bases are shared with TRBD1. The V segment lost 6 bases and the J segment 6 bases; nucleotides outside the gene matches: 4. This CDR3 has 11 residues. Germline CDR1 and CDR2: SQVTM and ANQGSEA. The CDR3 reads CSVRTGREQYF. CDR3 bases: TGCAGCGTCCGGACAGGGCGCGAGCAGTACTTC.

The chain is built from TRBV30 and TRBJ2-1; D is possibly TRBD2 (5 bases). The V gene lost 3 bases and the J gene lost 8 bases, with 17 bases spanning the gap. The germline V gene has CDR1 GTSNPN and CDR2 SVGIG (reference sequence). This CDR3 is built from 14 residues. CDR3 amino acids: CAWRALGANHEQFF. CDR3 coding DNA: TGTGCCTGGAGAGCCCTGGGAGCGAACCATGAGCAGTTCTTC.

This clone has more than one count but fewer than ten. The rearrangement links TRBV2 to TRBJ2-2; the match to TRBD1 covers 9 bases. Germline V gene data show CDR1 as SNHLY and CDR2 as FYNNEI. The CDR3 covers 15 residues. The ends lost 6 bases at V and 4 bases at J; junction bases unmatched: 6. Here the CDR3 DNA reads TGTGCCAGCAGACCTGGGACAGGGAGCACCGGGGAGCTGTTTTTT. Its protein product is CASRPGTGSTGELFF.

The rearrangement links TRBV30 to TRBJ1-6; D call uncertain. CDR3 length: 16 residues. CDR1 and CDR2 (germline): GTSNPN, SVGIG (reference sequence). V was trimmed by 4 bases and J by 9 bases, leaving 22 bases between them. The CDR3 here is CAWTEGGVLYRSPLHF. CDR3 coding DNA: TGTGCCTGGACCGAAGGCGGGGTTCTTTACCGTTCACCCCTCCACTTT. Full variable domain (rest looked up from reference TRBV30 and TRBJ1-6): SQTIHQWPATLVQPVGSPLSLECTVEGTSNPNLYWYRQAAGRGLQLLFYSVGIGQISSEVPQNLSASRPQDRQFILSSKKLLLSDSGFYLCAWTEGGVLYRSPLHFGNGTRLTVT.

This clone was observed a handful of times. The CDR3 sequence: CASSKGQLSNQPQHF. Here the CDR3 DNA reads TGTGCCAGCAGCAAGGGACAGCTTAGCAATCAGCCCCAGCATTTT. The rearrangement uses TRBV2 and TRBJ1-5; 7 bases line up with TRBD1. Germline values: CDR1 SNHLY, CDR2 FYNNEI. The CDR3 totals 15 residues. V lost 6 bases to trimming and J lost 0 bases; unmatched junction nucleotides: 5.

The V and J genes are TRBV11-2 and TRBJ2-3; TRBD2 is a possible D gene (7 bases). The CDR3 sequence is 13 residues long. The germline CDR1 and CDR2 sequences are SGHAT and FQNNGV. V shed 5 bases and J shed 9 bases, with 15 bases lying between them. CDR3 protein: CASSRIAGATQYF. The CDR3 DNA reads TGTGCCAGCAGCCGAATCGCGGGGGCGACGCAGTATTTT. Combining the CDR3 with reference TRBV11-2 and TRBJ2-3 gives the whole variable domain EAGVAQSPRYKIIEKRQSVAFWCNPISGHATLYWYQQILGQGPKLLIQFQNNGVVDDSQLPKDRFSAERLKGVDSTLKIQPAKLEDSAVYLCASSRIAGATQYFGPGTRLTVL.

This chain links TRBV30 with TRBJ2-1, with a tentative D call TRBD1 (7 bases). The CDR3 is 12 residues long. The germline V and J ends were trimmed by 4 bases and 9 bases, with 13 bases remaining between them. Germline CDR1 GTSNPN, CDR2 SVGIG (reference sequence). CDR3 sequence (DNA): TGTGCCTGGACCTACAGGGGAGGTGAGCAGTTCTTC. Its translation: CAWTYRGGEQFF.

CDR3 region: CASSDLRRGEQFF. The DNA for the CDR3 is TGTGCCAGCAGTGATCTACGCCGAGGTGAGCAGTTCTTC. J is TRBJ2-1 and V is TRBV2, with D uncertain. CDR1 and CDR2 from the germline V gene are SNHLY and FYNNEI. V gave up 3 bases and J gave up 9 bases, with 12 bases separating them. CDR3 length equals 13 residues.

The rearrangement joins TRBV18 to TRBJ1-2; D is uncertain. Trimming took 3 bases from V and 6 from J, leaving 11 bases between them. CDR3 length: 13 residues. Per the germline V gene, CDR1 is KGHSH and CDR2 is LQKENI. The DNA of the CDR3 is TGTGCCAGCTCACCGACCGTGAATCATGGCTACACCTTC. This encodes CASSPTVNHGYTF.

This clone appeared a few times. Other DNA sequences in this sample translate to the same CDR3. This chain links TRBV18 with TRBJ2-5; D uncertain. The CDR3 has 11 residues. The germline gives CDR1 KGHSH, CDR2 LQKENI. V was pared by 1 base and J by 3 bases, with 0 bases between. The CDR3 loop is CASSPQETQYF. DNA for the CDR3: TGTGCCAGCTCACCACAAGAGACCCAGTACTTC. Variable domain in full (rest from reference TRBV18 and TRBJ2-5): NAGVMQNPRHLVRRRGQEARLRCSPMKGHSHVYWYRQLPEEGLKFMVYLQKENIIDESGMPKERFSAEFPKEGPSILRIQQVVRGDSAAYFCASSPQETQYFGPGTRLLVL.

The V and J genes are TRBV7-9 and TRBJ2-6, with D hard to call. Germline values: CDR1 SEHNR, CDR2 FQNEAQ (reference sequence). The length of the CDR3 is 16 residues. V gave up 4 bases and J gave up 4 bases, with 14 bases separating them. DNA of the CDR3: TGTGCCAGCAGCTACCTTCAGCTGGCCGGGGCCAACGTCCTGACTTTC. It is translated as CASSYLQLAGANVLTF.

The chain links TRBV9 to TRBJ2-7; 7 bases agree with TRBD2. V was pared by 2 bases and J by 6 bases, with 11 bases of the junction left unmatched. Germline CDR1 reads SGDLS; CDR2 reads YYNGEE. This CDR3 spans 15 amino acids. The DNA of the CDR3 is TGTGCCAGCAGCGTCAGTGTGGGGAGGGGATCCGAGCAGTACTTC. Translation gives CASSVSVGRGSEQYF.

As for this clone: Other DNA sequences in the same sample also yield this CDR3. This sequence joins TRBV6-5 and TRBJ1-5, with TRBD1 as a possible D gene (5 bases). Trimming took off 5 bases at V and 0 bases at J, with 8 bases between the two ends. Germline-derived CDR1 and CDR2 are MNHEY and SVGAGI. This CDR3 has 14 residues. CDR3 sequence (DNA): TGTGCCAGCAGTCGCCAGGGTAGCAATCAGCCCCAGCATTTT. It encodes CASSRQGSNQPQHF.